This TCR beta chain was found in a study of robustness of blood B and T cell sequencing listed by TCRdb under 2018. As for the study more broadly: The study was designed to determine how much peripheral blood is required to reliably characterize an individual's TCRbeta and IgG repertoires. In each of the approximately 10 independently drawn blood samples, TCRbeta and IgG repertoires were quantified. Two replicate TCRbeta cDNA libraries were prepared from one shared RNA pool from a single 10 ml draw, serving as technical replicates.

Library preparation was by PCR. These reads were obtained on an Illumina MiSeq. cDNA was synthesized with SMARTScribe reverse transcriptase and a 5' template-switch oligo that added a universal priming site. Each cDNA molecule was tagged by a 12-nucleotide random unique molecular identifier (UMI) carried on the template-switch oligo. During reverse transcription, TCRbeta transcripts were targeted using chain-specific reverse primers. Residual template-switch adapters were removed by uracil DNA glycosylase treatment, and cDNA was purified using a Qiagen MinElute kit. For the first PCR, KAPA HiFi HotStart ReadyMix was used for 23 cycles, with amplification split across four 50 ul reactions containing step-out primers. First-round PCR products were gel-purified before further amplification. Illumina Nextera adapters were attached in a second PCR of approximately 8 cycles, and the libraries were then purified and pooled. A 50-nucleotide 5' read captured the UMI barcode for each TCRbeta molecule. On the study's bioinformatics: Reads were grouped by UMI into consensus reads using the MIGEC toolkit. PEAR was used to merge forward and reverse consensus reads, producing the final reads. Identical UMI-sequence pairs shared across libraries were treated as cross-sample contamination and removed by a custom decontamination script. V(D)J assignment and CDR3 extraction were performed with MIGMAP, a wrapper around IgBLAST. TCR clonotypes were defined by identical V gene, J gene and CDR3 amino acid sequence, and CDR1 and CDR2 were left unsequenced. TCRdb ran its own pipeline on the public reads, namely fastp trimming at Q25 and MiXCR clone calling, and kept in-frame beta chains. Rows are unified per CDR3 protein, each entry keeping the most common DNA and genes. The V and J calls, along with clone size, are taken from TCRdb and not from the paper's own processing. This sample lists 3,600 or so distinct CDR3 sequences; roughly 50% were detected once. Jointly, the top ten make up 25% to 30% of the sample.

Notes on this clonotype: Its antigen is still unknown. Per-nucleotide qualities are absent, and no much larger clonotype sits a single base away.

Paper-wide results and their limitations: Coverage of the top 10,000 TCRbeta clonotypes approached saturation when 3 or 4 tubes (30-40 ml blood) were combined. EDTA tubes required immediate fractionation, limiting use in multi-site collections. When technical replicate libraries were compared, roughly 95% of the top 10,000 TCRbeta clonotypes in one library also turned up in the other. Pooling tubes did not increase the overlap of rare TCRbeta clonotypes, which implies that much larger blood volumes would be needed to capture rare TCRbeta clonotypes. Every single 10 ml sample contained the 1,000 most abundant TCRbeta clonotypes from the pooled draws. TCRbeta rarefaction curves did not fully plateau, suggesting under-sequencing or many low-abundance clonotypes. Evidence of cross-contamination, likely caused by batch processing, was seen in one pair of TCRbeta libraries, and the UMI-sequence pairs shared between the two libraries were removed.

mRNA, which captures expressed receptors, was used instead of genomic DNA for quantification of TCRbeta repertoires. Without cell sorting, buffy coat leukocytes were collected into Trizol, and RNA was extracted using the Direct-zol RNA MiniPrep Plus kit. EDTA blood tubes were spun right away at 4 degrees C to separate plasma, buffy coat and red blood cells. The TCR comes from a human donor in good health. Material for sequencing was peripheral blood.

DNA sequence: TGTGCCTGGAGCGAGGTGGGACATCAGCTCACCTTC. It encodes CAWSEVGHQLTF. The chain is encoded by TRBV30 joined to TRBJ1-2; the D gene is perhaps TRBD1, from 6 matching bases. The CDR3 has 12 amino acids, counting the end cysteine and phenylalanine. The retained sequence is limited to the CDR3, 36 bases, with the frame set at the first base. From the germline V gene (reference sequence), CDR1 is GTSNPN and CDR2 is SVGIG. V lost 3 bases and J lost 13 bases; the stretch between them is 18 bases long.